These T cell receptor beta chains were read from a single sample in a study of blood T cells in healthy people across ages. TCRdb reprocessed the 5' RACE reads with MiXCR, giving one entry per CDR3 protein. The data show a few hundred thousand distinct CDR3 sequences, with around a quarter seen just once and 3.6% held by the top ten. These data were also filed under a second study, of T cells of mothers and their children.

Material for sequencing was blood. These receptors were taken from a boy younger than 10 in good health. Each CDR3 is given with its conserved first and last residue. Each record gives: J gene, D gene, V gene, clone size, CDR3 DNA, CDR3 protein. The D gene is left open where the match is weak. Clone size is not always given. Where it is, it says once, few, many or a class for expanded clones.

TRBJ1-5	NA	TRBV21-1	NA	TGTGCCAGCAGCACCCGGAGGGGAAGGAGCAATCAGCCCCAGCATTTT	CASSTRRGRSNQPQHF
TRBJ2-5	NA	TRBV20-1	NA	TGCAGTGCTAGTGGGTACAGGGCCCAAGAGACCCAGTACTTC	CSASGYRAQETQYF
TRBJ2-1	NA	TRBV28	NA	TGTGCCAGCATCTTCGGGGGAAGGAATGAGCAGTTCTTC	CASIFGGRNEQFF
TRBJ2-7	NA	TRBV27	once	TGTGCCAGCAGTTTATGGCCACCCAGCTCCTACGAGCAGTACTTC	CASSLWPPSSYEQYF
TRBJ1-1	NA	TRBV7-6	few	TGTGCCAGCAGCTCAGTTTTGAGGTCAGGGATGAACACTGAAGCTTTCTTT	CASSSVLRSGMNTEAFF
TRBJ2-7	NA	TRBV28	many	TGTGCCAGCAGTTCAGGGGGGGGCTACGAGCAGTACTTC	CASSSGGGYEQYF
TRBJ2-7	NA	TRBV7-2	NA	TGTGCCAGCAGCAAGGGGGAATTGTACGAGCAGTACTTC	CASSKGELYEQYF
TRBJ2-5	TRBD2	TRBV7-9	few	TGTGCCAGCAGCTTATCTTTGACTAGCGGGAGAGAGGAGACCCAGTACTTC	CASSLSLTSGREETQYF
TRBJ2-1	TRBD2	TRBV2	few	TGTGCCAGCAGTGAAGCGGGAGGGCCGTACAATGAGCAGTTCTTC	CASSEAGGPYNEQFF
TRBJ2-5	TRBD2	TRBV20-1	few	TGCAGTGCTAGACGAGCGGGGGGGCTAGAGACCCAGTACTTC	CSARRAGGLETQYF
TRBJ1-5	NA	TRBV7-8	few	TGTGCCAGCAGCCCCGGCGCCAGGGGTGGGCAGCCCCAGCATTTT	CASSPGARGGQPQHF
TRBJ1-4	TRBD1	TRBV9	few	TGTGCCAGCAGCCGTGGACAGGGCGCTGAAAAACTGTTTTTT	CASSRGQGAEKLFF
TRBJ2-5	TRBD2	TRBV20-1	many	TGCAGTGCTTACGGACTAGCGGGAGGAAAGTACCAAGAGACCCAGTACTTC	CSAYGLAGGKYQETQYF
TRBJ1-2	NA	TRBV7-4	few	TGTGCCAGCAGCCCCCGGCCGAACTATGGCTACACCTTC	CASSPRPNYGYTF
TRBJ2-3	NA	TRBV12-3/TRBV12-4	NA	TGTGCCAGCAGTCCCGGGCTTAGAATGGATACGCAGTATTTT	CASSPGLRMDTQYF
TRBJ2-1	TRBD1	TRBV11-2	many	TGTGCCAGCAGCTGGGACAGGGAACTTTTCTACAATGAGCAGTTCTTC	CASSWDRELFYNEQFF
TRBJ2-7	TRBD2	TRBV10-3	NA	TGTGCCATCAGTTCTGTCAGGGAGGGCGAGCAGTACTTC	CAISSVREGEQYF
TRBJ1-2	NA	TRBV12-3/TRBV12-4	NA	TGTGCCAGCAGTTTGGGGAGAGAGGGCTACACCTTC	CASSLGREGYTF
TRBJ2-3	TRBD2	TRBV24-1	few	TGTGCCACCAGTGATACCGGACTAGCGGGGGGGATAGATACGCAGTATTTT	CATSDTGLAGGIDTQYF
TRBJ1-1	NA	TRBV12-3/TRBV12-4	few	TGTGCCAGCCCCCCCTCCGGGACACCGAACACTGAAGCTTTCTTT	CASPPSGTPNTEAFF
TRBJ2-2	NA	TRBV6-5	NA	TGTGCCAGCAGCCCATACCCGGGCAACACCGGGGAGCTGTTTTTT	CASSPYPGNTGELFF
TRBJ1-1	NA	TRBV29-1	NA	TGCAGCGTTGCATCCAGGGAGGCCATTGAAGCTTTCTTT	CSVASREAIEAFF
TRBJ2-7	NA	TRBV20-1	NA	TGCAGTGCTAGAGTGGGGGGCTCCTACGAGCAGTACTTC	CSARVGGSYEQYF
TRBJ2-1	NA	TRBV6-2/TRBV6-3	NA	TGTGCCAGCAGTCAAATCCGGGAGCAGTTCTTC	CASSQIREQFF
TRBJ2-5	TRBD2	TRBV4-1	NA	TGCGCCAGCAGCCAAGGGGTGGGAGGGGAGACCCAGTACTTC	CASSQGVGGETQYF
TRBJ2-5	NA	TRBV4-3	NA	TGCGCCAGCAGCCAAGATCCGGCAGGGTCAGGGAAGGAGACCCAGTACTTC	CASSQDPAGSGKETQYF
TRBJ1-2	NA	TRBV20-1	NA	TGCAGTGTTCTCAGGGGACAAAACTATGGCTACACCTTC	CSVLRGQNYGYTF
TRBJ2-3	NA	TRBV9	NA	TGTGCCAGCAGCGGACGCCAGGGACTGGCAGATACGCAGTATTTT	CASSGRQGLADTQYF
TRBJ2-4	NA	TRBV3-1	NA	TGTGCCAGCAGCCAAGATCGATTACGGGGTAATTTGTACTTC	CASSQDRLRGNLYF
TRBJ1-1	NA	TRBV18	NA	TGTGCCAGCTCACCACCCCGGGTACCCACTGAAGCTTTCTTT	CASSPPRVPTEAFF
TRBJ2-5	NA	TRBV24-1	many	TGTGCCACCAGGGCGAGCGGAGAGACCCAGTACTTC	CATRASGETQYF
TRBJ1-2	TRBD1	TRBV29-1	few	TGCAGCGTTGACGATGAGGGACAGGGGATGACCCCGTATGGCTACACCTTC	CSVDDEGQGMTPYGYTF
TRBJ2-1	NA	TRBV29-1	few	TGCAGCGTTGAAATCGGCTTCGACGAGTTCTTC	CSVEIGFDEFF